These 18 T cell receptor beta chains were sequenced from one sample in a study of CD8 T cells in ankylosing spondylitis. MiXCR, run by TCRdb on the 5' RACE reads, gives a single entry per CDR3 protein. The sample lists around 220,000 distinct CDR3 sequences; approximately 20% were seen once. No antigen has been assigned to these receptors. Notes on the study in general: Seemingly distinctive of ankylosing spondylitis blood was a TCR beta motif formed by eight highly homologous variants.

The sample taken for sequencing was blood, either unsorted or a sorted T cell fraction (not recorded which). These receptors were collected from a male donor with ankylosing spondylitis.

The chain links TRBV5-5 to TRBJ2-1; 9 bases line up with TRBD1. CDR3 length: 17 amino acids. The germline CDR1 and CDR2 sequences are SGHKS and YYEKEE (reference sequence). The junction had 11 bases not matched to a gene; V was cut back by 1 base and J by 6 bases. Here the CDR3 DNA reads TGTGCCAGCAGCTTGTCAACAGGGACAGGGCCTCTCAATGAGCAGTTCTTC. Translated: CASSLSTGTGPLNEQFF.

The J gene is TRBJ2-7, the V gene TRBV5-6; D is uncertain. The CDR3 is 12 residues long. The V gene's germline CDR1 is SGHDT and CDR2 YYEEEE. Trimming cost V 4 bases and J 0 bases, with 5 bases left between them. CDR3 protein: CASSATSYEQYF. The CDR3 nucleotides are TGTGCCAGCAGCGCCACCTCCTACGAGCAGTACTTC.

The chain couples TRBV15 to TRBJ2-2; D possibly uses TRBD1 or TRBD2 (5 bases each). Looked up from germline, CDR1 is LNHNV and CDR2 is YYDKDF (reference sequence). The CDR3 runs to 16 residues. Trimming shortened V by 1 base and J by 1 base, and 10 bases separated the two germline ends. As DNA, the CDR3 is TGTGCCACCAGCAGAGTCGGAGGACAGAACACCGGGGAGCTGTTTTTT. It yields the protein CATSRVGGQNTGELFF. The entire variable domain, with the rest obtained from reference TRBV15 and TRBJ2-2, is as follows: DAMVIQNPRYQVTQFGKPVTLSCSQTLNHNVMYWYQQKSSQAPKLLFHYYDKDFNNEADTPDNFQSRRPNTSFCFLDIRSPGLGDTAMYLCATSRVGGQNTGELFFGEGSRLTVL.

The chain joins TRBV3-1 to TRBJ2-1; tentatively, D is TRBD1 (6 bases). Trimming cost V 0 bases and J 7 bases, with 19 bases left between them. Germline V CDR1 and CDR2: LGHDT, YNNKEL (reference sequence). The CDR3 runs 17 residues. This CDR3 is CASSQERTVKGLNEQFF. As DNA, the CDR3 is TGTGCCAGCAGCCAAGAGCGGACAGTCAAGGGCCTAAATGAGCAGTTCTTC.

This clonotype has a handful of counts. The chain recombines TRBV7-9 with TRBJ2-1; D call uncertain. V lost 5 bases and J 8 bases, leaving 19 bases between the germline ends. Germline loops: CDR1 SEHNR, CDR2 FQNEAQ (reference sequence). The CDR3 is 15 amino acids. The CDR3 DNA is TGTGCCAGCAGCCTCACCGGACCAGATCCCCATGAGCAGTTCTTC. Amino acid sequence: CASSLTGPDPHEQFF.

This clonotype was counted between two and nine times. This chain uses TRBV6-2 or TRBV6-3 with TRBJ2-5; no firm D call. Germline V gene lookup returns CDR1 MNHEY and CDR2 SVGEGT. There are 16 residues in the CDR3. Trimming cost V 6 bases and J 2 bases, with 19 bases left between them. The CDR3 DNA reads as TGTGCCAGCAGCCGGGTCGGTGGCGGATCACAAGAGACCCAGTACTTC. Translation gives CASSRVGGGSQETQYF.

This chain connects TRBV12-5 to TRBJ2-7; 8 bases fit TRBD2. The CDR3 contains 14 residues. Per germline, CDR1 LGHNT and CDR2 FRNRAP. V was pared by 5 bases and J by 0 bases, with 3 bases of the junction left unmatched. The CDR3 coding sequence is TGTGCTAGTGGTGTAGCGGGGCCCTCCTACGAGCAGTACTTC. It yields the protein CASGVAGPSYEQYF.

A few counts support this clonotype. The CDR3 DNA sequence: TGTGCCAGCAGTTTGCGGGACAACAGTCCGAACACCGGGGAGCTGTTTTTT. Amino acid sequence: CASSLRDNSPNTGELFF. This sequence joins TRBV28 and TRBJ2-2, with D perhaps being TRBD1 or TRBD2 (6 bases each). This CDR3 is 17 amino acids long. V lost 3 bases, J lost 0 bases, and 14 bases lay in between. The germline V gene has CDR1 MDHEN and CDR2 SYDVKM.

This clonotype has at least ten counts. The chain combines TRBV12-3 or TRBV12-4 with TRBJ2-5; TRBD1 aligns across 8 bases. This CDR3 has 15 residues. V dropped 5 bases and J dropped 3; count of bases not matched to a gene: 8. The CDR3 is CASSRTGIGKETQYF. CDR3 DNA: TGTGCCAGCAGTCGGACAGGGATAGGGAAAGAGACCCAGTACTTC.

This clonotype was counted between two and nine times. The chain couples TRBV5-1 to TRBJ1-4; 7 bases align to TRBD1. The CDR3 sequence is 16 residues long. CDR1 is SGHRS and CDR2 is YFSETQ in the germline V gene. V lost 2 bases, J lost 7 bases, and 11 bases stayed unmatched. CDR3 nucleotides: TGCGCCAGCAGCTTTGATCCTGCAGGGGGAGGTGAAAAACTGTTTTTT. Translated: CASSFDPAGGGEKLFF.

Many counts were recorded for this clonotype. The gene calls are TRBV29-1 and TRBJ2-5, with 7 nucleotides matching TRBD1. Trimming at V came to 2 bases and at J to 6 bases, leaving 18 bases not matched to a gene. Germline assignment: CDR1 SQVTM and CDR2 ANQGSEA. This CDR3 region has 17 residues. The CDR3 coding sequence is TGCAGCGTTGAACAACGTCTCCCGACAGGGCCTTTGCAGACCCAGTACTTC. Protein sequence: CSVEQRLPTGPLQTQYF.

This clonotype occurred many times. Here the CDR3 reads CASSFEETQYF. CDR3 in DNA: TGTGCCAGCAGTTTTGAAGAGACCCAGTACTTC. The chain combines TRBV12-3 or TRBV12-4 with TRBJ2-5, with no clear D. CDR3 size: 11 residues. The V and J ends lost 3 bases and 3 bases respectively, with 2 bases between them.

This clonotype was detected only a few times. CDR3 in DNA: TGTGCCAGCAGCCTGGACAGGTTGGAGAAAAGTTGGTATCAGCCCCAGCATTTT. This translates into CASSLDRLEKSWYQPQHF. This chain joins TRBV5-5 and TRBJ1-5; 7 bases are shared with TRBD1. With V trimmed by 4 bases and J by 5 bases, 18 bases remained unmatched. Per the germline V gene, CDR1 is SGHKS and CDR2 is YYEKEE (reference sequence). CDR3 length: 18 amino acids.

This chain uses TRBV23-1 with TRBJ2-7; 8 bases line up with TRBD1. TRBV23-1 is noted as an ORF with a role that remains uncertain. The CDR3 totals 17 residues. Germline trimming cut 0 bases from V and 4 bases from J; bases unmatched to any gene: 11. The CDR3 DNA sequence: TGCGCCAGCAGTCAATCGAAGTCGGGGCAGGGGGCTTACGAGCAGTACTTC. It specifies CASSQSKSGQGAYEQYF.

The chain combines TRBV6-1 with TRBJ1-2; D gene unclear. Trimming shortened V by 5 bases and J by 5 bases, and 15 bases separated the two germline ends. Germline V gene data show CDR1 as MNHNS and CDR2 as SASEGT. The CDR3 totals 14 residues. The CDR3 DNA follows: TGTGCCAGCAGTACCTATGGCCGGGGATATGGCTACACCTTC. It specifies CASSTYGRGYGYTF.

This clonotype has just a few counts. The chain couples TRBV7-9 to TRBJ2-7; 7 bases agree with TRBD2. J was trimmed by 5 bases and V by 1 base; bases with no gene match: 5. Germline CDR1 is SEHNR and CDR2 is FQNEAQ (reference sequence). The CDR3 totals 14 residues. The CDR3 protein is CASSLVAGDNEQYF. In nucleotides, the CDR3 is TGTGCCAGCAGCTTAGTTGCGGGAGACAACGAGCAGTACTTC.

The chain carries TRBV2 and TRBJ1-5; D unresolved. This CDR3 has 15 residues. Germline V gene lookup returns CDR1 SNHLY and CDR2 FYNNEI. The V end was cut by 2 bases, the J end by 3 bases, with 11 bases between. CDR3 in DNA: TGTGCCAGCAGTGAATTCGGCTTCGCCAATCAGCCCCAGCATTTT. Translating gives CASSEFGFANQPQHF.

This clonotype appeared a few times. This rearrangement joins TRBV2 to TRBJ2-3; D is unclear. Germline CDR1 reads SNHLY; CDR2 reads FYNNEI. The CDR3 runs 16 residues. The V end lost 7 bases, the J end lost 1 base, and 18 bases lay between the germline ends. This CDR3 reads CASTERVKSGTDTQYF. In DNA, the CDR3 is TGTGCCAGCACCGAAAGGGTAAAATCCGGCACAGATACGCAGTATTTT.